A selection of T cell receptor beta chains follows, all from one sample in a study of cytomegalovirus exposure and HLA in healthy donors. TCRdb's table, derived via immunoSEQ multiplex PCR, lists solely in-frame clones and lacks some. The sample has 170,000 or so clones, roughly 88% seen once. Sequenced: PBMCs. These receptors were collected from a man aged 50 or older in good health and CMV-seropositive. Both conserved end residues are part of each CDR3. A D gene is named only where the DNA matches it firmly. Some rows have no size entry. The others give once, few or many, or a class for an expanded clone.

size | D | J | V | CDR3 | DNA
- | - | TRBJ1-6 | TRBV7-9 | CASSPGQSRGSPLHF | TGTGCCAGCAGCCCGGGACAATCAAGGGGTTCACCCCTCCACTTT
few | - | TRBJ1-4 | TRBV29-1 | CSVLRARKLFF | TGCAGCGTTCTACGAGCGAGAAAACTGTTTTTT
- | TRBD2 | TRBJ2-3 | TRBV25-1 | CASSETSGGADTQYF | TGTGCCAGCAGTGAGACTAGCGGGGGCGCAGATACGCAGTATTTT
- | TRBD2 | TRBJ2-1 | TRBV18 | CASAPGLATEQFF | TGTGCCAGCGCACCGGGACTAGCGACGGAGCAGTTCTTC
once | TRBD1 | TRBJ1-1 | TRBV6-1 | CASSEAGQSTEAFF | TGTGCCAGCAGTGAAGCGGGACAGTCTACTGAAGCTTTCTTT
- | TRBD1 | TRBJ1-1 | TRBV6-5 | CASSTAGTATLGAFF | TGTGCCAGCAGTACGGCGGGGACAGCGACTCTGGGGGCTTTCTTT
- | TRBD1 | TRBJ2-2 | TRBV5-6 | CASSPGQGIGELFF | TGTGCCAGCAGTCCTGGACAGGGGATCGGGGAGCTGTTTTTT
- | - | TRBJ1-2 | TRBV19 | CASSMDGTYHNYGYTF | TGTGCCAGTAGTATGGATGGGACATACCACAACTATGGCTACACCTTC
once | - | TRBJ1-2 | TRBV29-1 | CSGYYYGYTF | TGCAGCGGCTACTACTATGGCTACACCTTC
- | - | TRBJ2-3 | TRBV5-1 | CASSGAGGDTQYF | TGCGCCAGCAGCGGGGCCGGAGGGGATACGCAGTATTTT
- | - | TRBJ1-2 | TRBV2 | CASSEGVGRHYVYTF | TGTGCCAGCAGTGAAGGGGTTGGCAGACATTATGTCTACACCTTC
- | TRBD1 | TRBJ2-5 | TRBV29-1 | CSVYRTGGVGETQYF | TGCAGCGTCTATAGGACAGGGGGCGTCGGGGAGACCCAGTACTTC
- | - | TRBJ1-1 | TRBV2 | CASKTTRGNTEAFF | TGTGCCAGCAAAACGACCAGGGGCAACACTGAAGCTTTCTTT
- | - | TRBJ2-5 | TRBV12-5 | CASAPAREETQYF | TGTGCTAGTGCCCCGGCCAGGGAAGAGACCCAGTACTTC
- | TRBD2 | TRBJ2-2 | TRBV5-6 | CASSLVGGRAPGELFF | TGTGCCAGCAGCTTGGTGGGCGGGAGGGCCCCCGGGGAGCTGTTTTTT
- | - | TRBJ1-2 | TRBV7-2 | CASSFAPGTISGYTF | TGTGCCAGCAGCTTTGCCCCCGGGACTATCTCTGGCTACACCTTC
- | - | TRBJ1-1 | TRBV5-5 | CASSFSSRTEAFF | TGTGCCAGCAGCTTTTCTTCGCGCACTGAAGCTTTCTTT
- | TRBD2 | TRBJ2-1 | TRBV29-1 | CSVEMGTSGYNEQFF | TGCAGCGTTGAAATGGGGACTAGCGGTTACAATGAGCAGTTCTTC
- | TRBD2 | TRBJ2-1 | TRBV6-5 | CASRGTSDSNEQFF | TGTGCCAGCCGAGGGACTAGTGACTCCAATGAGCAGTTCTTC
- | TRBD2 | TRBJ2-3 | TRBV30 | CAWSDTAGGDTQYF | TGTGCCTGGAGTGATACAGCGGGAGGGGATACGCAGTATTTT
- | TRBD1 | TRBJ1-1 | TRBV12-5 | CASGSSGGLRTEAFF | TGTGCTAGTGGTTCGTCAGGGGGTCTCAGGACTGAAGCTTTCTTT
- | - | TRBJ2-6 | TRBV19 | CASTQAGANVLTF | TGTGCCAGCACCCAGGCTGGGGCCAACGTCCTGACTTTC
- | TRBD1 | TRBJ1-6 | TRBV27 | CASSGQTGVNSPLHF | TGTGCCAGCTCTGGCCAGACAGGGGTCAATTCACCCCTCCACTTT
- | TRBD1 | TRBJ1-2 | TRBV14 | CASSQRGTGAPGYTF | TGTGCCAGCAGCCAGAGGGGGACAGGGGCACCTGGCTACACCTTC
- | TRBD1 | TRBJ1-5 | TRBV6-5 | CASGLTGGNQPQHF | TGTGCCAGCGGACTAACAGGGGGAAATCAGCCCCAGCATTTT
few | TRBD1 | TRBJ2-3 | TRBV5-4 | CASNPPGQLTDTQYF | TGTGCCAGCAACCCCCCGGGACAGCTCACAGATACGCAGTATTTT
- | TRBD1 | TRBJ1-1 | TRBV7-9 | CASSWTAGGAVLF | TGTGCCAGCAGCTGGACCGCAGGGGGCGCGGTACTCTTT
- | - | TRBJ1-4 | TRBV12-5 | CASGLDVEANEKLFF | TGTGCTAGTGGTTTGGATGTGGAGGCTAATGAAAAACTGTTTTTT
- | TRBD1 | TRBJ1-2 | TRBV5-1 | CASSADRVRGYTF | TGCGCCAGCAGCGCGGACAGGGTACGTGGCTACACCTTC
- | TRBD2 | TRBJ2-7 | TRBV10-2 | CASSEFWGGSYEQYF | TGCGCCAGCAGTGAGTTCTGGGGGGGGTCCTACGAGCAGTACTTC
- | TRBD1 | TRBJ1-3 | TRBV5-1 | CASSSTGLLSGNTIYF | TGCGCCAGCAGCTCGACAGGGCTCCTCTCTGGAAACACCATATATTTT
- | TRBD1 | TRBJ1-3 | TRBV7-9 | CASSYGDSSGNTIYF | TGTGCCAGCAGCTATGGGGACAGCTCTGGAAACACCATATATTTT
once | - | TRBJ1-1 | TRBV6-5 | CASSITENTEAFF | TGTGCCAGCAGTATTACAGAGAACACTGAAGCTTTCTTT
- | - | TRBJ1-5 | TRBV7-5 | CARSPSGRARGEDQPQHF | TGTGCCAGAAGCCCTTCAGGAAGGGCCCGTGGGGAGGATCAGCCCCAGCATTTT
- | TRBD1 | TRBJ1-2 | TRBV25-1 | CASSPQGESGYTF | TGTGCCAGCAGCCCACAGGGGGAAAGTGGCTACACCTTC
- | TRBD1 | TRBJ1-2 | TRBV5-1 | CASSLGPDRADYGYTF | TGCGCCAGCAGCTTAGGGCCCGACAGGGCTGATTATGGCTACACCTTC
- | - | TRBJ1-5 | TRBV6-1 | CASRLRVEQPQHF | TGTGCCAGCAGACTCCGGGTTGAACAGCCCCAGCATTTT
once | - | TRBJ1-1 | TRBV27 | CASSLTGYTEAFF | TGTGCCAGCAGTTTAACGGGGTACACTGAAGCTTTCTTT
- | TRBD1 | TRBJ1-5 | TRBV27 | CASSSTGTGGSSNQPQHF | TGTGCCAGCAGTTCTACCGGGACAGGGGGTTCGAGCAATCAGCCCCAGCATTTT
- | TRBD1 | TRBJ2-2 | TRBV27 | CASSYSDRANTGELFF | TGTGCCAGCAGTTACTCGGACAGGGCGAACACCGGGGAGCTGTTTTTT
once | TRBD1 | TRBJ1-5 | TRBV10-3 | CAISETGGSQPQHF | TGTGCCATCAGTGAAACAGGGGGCAGTCAGCCCCAGCATTTT
- | - | TRBJ1-1 | TRBV11-3 | CASSSLGGGLGDTEAFF | TGTGCCAGCAGCTCCCTAGGGGGGGGGCTGGGGGACACTGAAGCTTTCTTT
- | - | TRBJ2-2 | TRBV19 | CASRTAGELFF | TGTGCCAGTAGGACAGCCGGGGAGCTGTTTTTT
- | TRBD1 | TRBJ2-7 | TRBV6-1 | CASSEPAGGSYEQYF | TGTGCCAGCAGTGAACCGGCAGGGGGCTCCTACGAGCAGTACTTC
- | TRBD1 | TRBJ1-1 | TRBV29-1 | CSASRQGVTEAFF | TGCAGCGCCTCCCGACAGGGTGTCACTGAAGCTTTCTTT
- | - | TRBJ1-1 | TRBV5-6 | CASSPSGVAEAFF | TGTGCCAGCAGCCCTTCAGGGGTAGCTGAAGCTTTCTTT
- | TRBD2 | TRBJ2-5 | TRBV6-1 | CASTSGLAGQETQYF | TGTGCCAGCACCTCGGGACTAGCGGGGCAAGAGACCCAGTACTTC
- | TRBD2 | TRBJ2-3 | TRBV5-1 | CASSLEVLAGSTDTQYF | TGCGCCAGCAGCTTGGAGGTACTAGCGGGTAGCACAGATACGCAGTATTTT
- | - | TRBJ2-3 | TRBV5-4 | CASSLDNLDTQYF | TGTGCCAGCAGCTTGGACAACCTAGATACGCAGTATTTT
- | - | TRBJ2-5 | TRBV19 | CASRDKPQGKETQYF | TGTGCCAGTAGGGATAAACCCCAGGGCAAAGAGACCCAGTACTTC
- | - | TRBJ2-3 | TRBV6-1 | CASSPLTVAADTQYF | TGTGCCAGCAGTCCGTTAACGGTAGCGGCTGATACGCAGTATTTT